These T cell receptor beta chains were read from a single sample in a study of early T cells in non-severe SARS-CoV-2 infection. In TCRdb, the 5' RACE reads were re-called with MiXCR into one record per CDR3 protein. The data hold about 64,000 distinct CDR3 sequences, with about 11% observed a single time. The sequences come from whole blood, collected at baseline. Receptors originate from an adult who was a healthcare worker with PCR-confirmed SARS-CoV-2 infection or an uninfected control (not recorded which). Each CDR3 is given with its conserved first and last residue. Fields, in order: clone size, D gene, V gene, J gene, CDR3 DNA, CDR3 protein. The D gene is left open where the match is weak. Clone size appears in some rows only: once, few, many, or a class for an expanded clone.

clone size: many
D gene: TRBD1
V gene: TRBV7-2
J gene: TRBJ2-2
CDR3 DNA: TGTGCCAGCAGCCTATCCCACAGGGGGTTGGACACCGGGGAGCTGTTTTTT
CDR3 protein: CASSLSHRGLDTGELFF

clone size: NA
D gene: NA
V gene: TRBV25-1
J gene: TRBJ2-5
CDR3 DNA: TGTGCCAGCAGTAAATACGGGGCAGAGACCCAGTACTTC
CDR3 protein: CASSKYGAETQYF

clone size: few
D gene: NA
V gene: TRBV5-1
J gene: TRBJ1-4
CDR3 DNA: TGCGCCAGCAGCTTGCCGGACAGAGATAATGAAAAACTGTTTTTT
CDR3 protein: CASSLPDRDNEKLFF

clone size: NA
D gene: TRBD1
V gene: TRBV6-5
J gene: TRBJ1-1
CDR3 DNA: TGTGCCAGCAGTTACTCGGGCAGGGGGATCACTGAAGCTTTCTTT
CDR3 protein: CASSYSGRGITEAFF

clone size: few
D gene: NA
V gene: TRBV4-1
J gene: TRBJ2-3
CDR3 DNA: TGCGCCAGCAGCCAGACCCCCCAAAATACGCAGTATTTT
CDR3 protein: CASSQTPQNTQYF

clone size: few
D gene: NA
V gene: TRBV29-1
J gene: TRBJ2-7
CDR3 DNA: TGCAGTGCCGGGGACTACGAGCAGTACTTC
CDR3 protein: CSAGDYEQYF

clone size: many
D gene: TRBD2
V gene: TRBV27
J gene: TRBJ2-7
CDR3 DNA: TGTGCCAGCAGTTCGGGGACTAGCGGCTACGAGCAGTACTTC
CDR3 protein: CASSSGTSGYEQYF

clone size: few
D gene: TRBD1
V gene: TRBV7-9
J gene: TRBJ1-6
CDR3 DNA: TGTGCCAGCAGCTTTACGGCTGACAGGGGCAAATCACCCCTCCACTTT
CDR3 protein: CASSFTADRGKSPLHF

clone size: few
D gene: NA
V gene: TRBV7-3
J gene: TRBJ1-2
CDR3 DNA: TGTGCCAGCAGCTTAGGGGCAACAGGGAAACTGCCCCGCGGCTACACCTTC
CDR3 protein: CASSLGATGKLPRGYTF

clone size: NA
D gene: TRBD1
V gene: TRBV6-6
J gene: TRBJ1-5
CDR3 DNA: TGTGCCAGCAGCCAGGGACAGCAACAAAATCAGCCCCAGCATTTT
CDR3 protein: CASSQGQQQNQPQHF

clone size: few
D gene: NA
V gene: TRBV12-5
J gene: TRBJ1-6
CDR3 DNA: TGTGCTAGTGGTTTGTGGGACGGCCACGAACCCCTCCACTTT
CDR3 protein: CASGLWDGHEPLHF

clone size: NA
D gene: TRBD2
V gene: TRBV12-5
J gene: TRBJ2-1
CDR3 DNA: TGTGCTAGTGGTTCACTAGCGGATGAGCAGTTCTTC
CDR3 protein: CASGSLADEQFF

clone size: NA
D gene: TRBD1
V gene: TRBV2
J gene: TRBJ1-2
CDR3 DNA: TGTGCCAGTTTGACAGGGCCCTATGGCTACACCTTC
CDR3 protein: CASLTGPYGYTF

clone size: NA
D gene: TRBD2
V gene: TRBV6-5
J gene: TRBJ2-7
CDR3 DNA: TGTGCCAGCAGCGGCAGCGGGGGCGGGTCCTACGAGCAGTACTTC
CDR3 protein: CASSGSGGGSYEQYF

clone size: few
D gene: TRBD1
V gene: TRBV18
J gene: TRBJ1-1
CDR3 DNA: TGTGCCAGCTCACCTGGACAGGTTTACACTGAAGCTTTCTTT
CDR3 protein: CASSPGQVYTEAFF

clone size: few
D gene: NA
V gene: TRBV7-2
J gene: TRBJ1-3
CDR3 DNA: TGTGCCAGCACCAACTTAGGAGGGCAGGTGGCAGGCACCATATATTTT
CDR3 protein: CASTNLGGQVAGTIYF

clone size: NA
D gene: NA
V gene: TRBV10-3
J gene: TRBJ2-7
CDR3 DNA: TGTGCCATCAGTGTTGGGTACGAGCAGTACTTC
CDR3 protein: CAISVGYEQYF

clone size: NA
D gene: NA
V gene: TRBV4-3
J gene: TRBJ2-3
CDR3 DNA: TGCGCCAGCAGCCAAGACTTGGGGACAGATACGCAGTATTTT
CDR3 protein: CASSQDLGTDTQYF

clone size: NA
D gene: NA
V gene: TRBV6-5
J gene: TRBJ2-5
CDR3 DNA: TGTGCCAGCAGTTACTCCTCGGTGAGGGCGGAGACCCAGTACTTC
CDR3 protein: CASSYSSVRAETQYF

clone size: many
D gene: TRBD1
V gene: TRBV7-8
J gene: TRBJ1-1
CDR3 DNA: TGTGCCAGCAGCGCACAGGGGGCGCCCACTGAAGCTTTCTTT
CDR3 protein: CASSAQGAPTEAFF

clone size: NA
D gene: NA
V gene: TRBV5-1
J gene: TRBJ1-2
CDR3 DNA: TGCGCCAGCAGCTTGGCGCCGGGTGGAAAGGACTATGGCTACACCTTC
CDR3 protein: CASSLAPGGKDYGYTF

clone size: few
D gene: NA
V gene: TRBV12-3/TRBV12-4
J gene: TRBJ2-5
CDR3 DNA: TGTGCCAGCAGTTTATACAGGGGAGGACAAGAGACCCAGTACTTC
CDR3 protein: CASSLYRGGQETQYF

clone size: NA
D gene: NA
V gene: TRBV7-8
J gene: TRBJ1-1
CDR3 DNA: TGTGCCAGCAGCGTCTCCGTCAGGACAGCTAACACTGAAGCTTTCTTT
CDR3 protein: CASSVSVRTANTEAFF

clone size: many
D gene: NA
V gene: TRBV30
J gene: TRBJ2-3
CDR3 DNA: TGTGCCTGGAGCCCCGACTCTTATACGCAGTATTTT
CDR3 protein: CAWSPDSYTQYF

clone size: NA
D gene: NA
V gene: TRBV5-1
J gene: TRBJ2-2
CDR3 DNA: TGCGCCAGCAGCTTGGAGGCCTCAAACACCGGGGAGCTGTTTTTT
CDR3 protein: CASSLEASNTGELFF

clone size: few
D gene: NA
V gene: TRBV29-1
J gene: TRBJ1-4
CDR3 DNA: TGCAGCGTTGGAGTCGGGGGGACTAATGAAAAACTGTTTTTT
CDR3 protein: CSVGVGGTNEKLFF

clone size: many
D gene: NA
V gene: TRBV20-1
J gene: TRBJ1-4
CDR3 DNA: TGCAGTGCTAGAGATCACAGGGTGTCTAATGAAAAACTGTTTTTT
CDR3 protein: CSARDHRVSNEKLFF

clone size: NA
D gene: TRBD1
V gene: TRBV20-1
J gene: TRBJ2-5
CDR3 DNA: TGCAGTGCCTTTGGGACAGGGGGCCAAGAGACCCAGTACTTC
CDR3 protein: CSAFGTGGQETQYF

clone size: few
D gene: TRBD1
V gene: TRBV5-1
J gene: TRBJ2-3
CDR3 DNA: TGCGCCAGCAGCTTGGGAACAGGGGGCAGCCCCACAGATACGCAGTATTTT
CDR3 protein: CASSLGTGGSPTDTQYF

clone size: few
D gene: NA
V gene: TRBV9
J gene: TRBJ2-5
CDR3 DNA: TGTGCCAGCAGCGTAGCGGTAGAACAAGAGACCCAGTACTTC
CDR3 protein: CASSVAVEQETQYF

clone size: NA
D gene: NA
V gene: TRBV10-1
J gene: TRBJ2-2
CDR3 DNA: TGCGCCAGCACACAGGGACCAGCGAACACCGGGGAGCTGTTTTTT
CDR3 protein: CASTQGPANTGELFF

clone size: few
D gene: TRBD1
V gene: TRBV12-3/TRBV12-4
J gene: TRBJ2-7
CDR3 DNA: TGTGCCAGCAGCCACAGGGGCGTCAGTTTCGAGCAGTACTTC
CDR3 protein: CASSHRGVSFEQYF

clone size: few
D gene: NA
V gene: TRBV30
J gene: TRBJ1-2
CDR3 DNA: TGTGCCTCCCCCAGGCCCGCGAACTATGGCTACACCTTC
CDR3 protein: CASPRPANYGYTF

clone size: few
D gene: NA
V gene: TRBV15
J gene: TRBJ2-3
CDR3 DNA: TGTGCCACCAGCAGACAAACAAAGGGGGTCGCGGATACGCAGTATTTT
CDR3 protein: CATSRQTKGVADTQYF

clone size: NA
D gene: NA
V gene: TRBV7-2
J gene: TRBJ2-3
CDR3 DNA: TGTGCCAGCAGCTTCACGAGGGGGGAATCGTATACGCAGTATTTT
CDR3 protein: CASSFTRGESYTQYF

clone size: many
D gene: TRBD1
V gene: TRBV7-2
J gene: TRBJ1-6
CDR3 DNA: TGTGCCAGCAGTCGGGACAGGGGATTTGGCTCACCCCTCCACTTT
CDR3 protein: CASSRDRGFGSPLHF

clone size: NA
D gene: NA
V gene: TRBV28
J gene: TRBJ1-4
CDR3 DNA: TGTGCCAGCAGTCTCCCGCATGAAAAACTGTTTTTT
CDR3 protein: CASSLPHEKLFF

clone size: NA
D gene: TRBD1
V gene: TRBV20-1
J gene: TRBJ2-7
CDR3 DNA: TGCAGTGCTAGTGGAGGCAGGGGGCAATTTTTGTACGAGCAGTACTTC
CDR3 protein: CSASGGRGQFLYEQYF

clone size: few
D gene: NA
V gene: TRBV7-9
J gene: TRBJ1-1
CDR3 DNA: TGTGCCAGCAGCTCCACCGTTGGCTCTTCTGAAGCTTTCTTT
CDR3 protein: CASSSTVGSSEAFF

clone size: NA
D gene: NA
V gene: TRBV12-3/TRBV12-4
J gene: TRBJ1-2
CDR3 DNA: TGTGCCAGCAGTTTCGGGAAGGCTAGCTATGGCTACACCTTC
CDR3 protein: CASSFGKASYGYTF

clone size: few
D gene: NA
V gene: TRBV7-2
J gene: TRBJ2-3
CDR3 DNA: TGTGCCAGCAGCCCCGGGCTACAGTTCACAGATACGCAGTATTTT
CDR3 protein: CASSPGLQFTDTQYF

clone size: few
D gene: TRBD1
V gene: TRBV18
J gene: TRBJ2-7
CDR3 DNA: TGTGCCAGCTCACCGACAGGGAACTACGAGCAGTACTTC
CDR3 protein: CASSPTGNYEQYF

clone size: few
D gene: TRBD2
V gene: TRBV12-3/TRBV12-4
J gene: TRBJ2-3
CDR3 DNA: TGTGCCAGCAGTCCGGCCCTAGCGGGGGGGCTCTCTACGCAGTATTTT
CDR3 protein: CASSPALAGGLSTQYF

clone size: many
D gene: TRBD1
V gene: TRBV6-4
J gene: TRBJ2-7
CDR3 DNA: TGTGCCAGCAGTGACATACCGTTGGCAGGGGGCTACGAGCAGTACTTC
CDR3 protein: CASSDIPLAGGYEQYF

clone size: NA
D gene: NA
V gene: TRBV21-1
J gene: TRBJ2-7
CDR3 DNA: TGTGCCAGCAGCTGGACTAGCGGGGTGTACGAGCAGTACTTC
CDR3 protein: CASSWTSGVYEQYF

clone size: NA
D gene: NA
V gene: TRBV9
J gene: TRBJ1-6
CDR3 DNA: TGTGCCAGCAGCGTAGGAGGGATTAGTTCACCCCTCCACTTT
CDR3 protein: CASSVGGISSPLHF

clone size: many
D gene: NA
V gene: TRBV7-2
J gene: TRBJ1-5
CDR3 DNA: TGTGCCAGCAGCCCCGCGTCAGGGAGCATCCCCCAGCATTTT
CDR3 protein: CASSPASGSIPQHF

clone size: many
D gene: NA
V gene: TRBV7-9
J gene: TRBJ2-1
CDR3 DNA: TGTGCCAGCAGCTTGGCAGGGACCTACAATGAGCAGTTCTTC
CDR3 protein: CASSLAGTYNEQFF

clone size: few
D gene: NA
V gene: TRBV27
J gene: TRBJ1-6
CDR3 DNA: TGTGCCAGCAGTTTATCAGGACGGAGCTCCTATAATTCACCCCTCCACTTT
CDR3 protein: CASSLSGRSSYNSPLHF

clone size: few
D gene: TRBD1
V gene: TRBV10-2
J gene: TRBJ2-5
CDR3 DNA: TGCGCCAGCAGCCTACAGGGGGTAGGAGAGACCCAGTACTTC
CDR3 protein: CASSLQGVGETQYF

clone size: many
D gene: TRBD2
V gene: TRBV12-3/TRBV12-4
J gene: TRBJ2-7
CDR3 DNA: TGTGCCAGCAGTTTAGCGCCGGGGGGGTTTTTCGGGTACGAGCAGTACTTC
CDR3 protein: CASSLAPGGFFGYEQYF